A selection of T cell receptor beta chains follows, all from one sample in a study of shared clonotypes between healthy human individuals. The assay was immunoSEQ multiplex PCR, and TCRdb's table has in-frame clones only and misses some. The sample has fewer than 1 million clones, about 96% seen once. Sequencing was carried out using naive CD8+ T cells sorted from blood. The receptors were sampled from a man aged 25-40 years in good health. The conserved cysteine and the conserved F or W are not part of the CDR3 here. Size is stated for part of the rows, as once, few or many counts, or as a class when the clone is expanded.

v_call	clone_size	cdr3_aa
TRBV6-5	.	ASSYSARNEQF
TRBV28	.	ASSFTPGSGNGEPQH
TRBV7-3	once	ASSLRSGGPYEQY
TRBV2	.	ASSVSPHSEAF
TRBV7-2	.	ASSLFVGQDAYEQY
TRBV11-2	.	ASSLDGVAGLSGELF
TRBV5-1	.	ASSGGTESLTGELF
TRBV5-4	.	ASSWTGAYEQY
TRBV7-8	.	ASSLKWSEVYEQY
TRBV27	.	ASSVTGVYSYGYT
TRBV5-6	.	ASSYTGAWEQY
TRBV7-9	.	ASSLGTRTYNEQF
TRBV4-3	.	ASSQEFGTGYEQY
TRBV15	.	ATSRGGPGQGNEKLF
TRBV27	.	ASSRPGQIYEQY
TRBV29-1	.	SVSSGRADEQF
TRBV5-1	.	ASNGQPSYEQY
TRBV7-9	.	ASSPGGSPGELF
TRBV6-6	.	ASTGQGRGYT
TRBV27	once	ASSLMGQQQF
TRBV27	.	ASSSSSWDRVIEQY
TRBV4-2	.	ASSQEASGSLYEQY
TRBV6-1	once	ASSEANPGTYEQY
TRBV7-9	.	ASSDRGTYEQY
TRBV27	.	ATLGGDSYEQY
TRBV27	.	ASSPLSTSGANTGELF
TRBV19	.	ASSLWESTEAF
TRBV11-3	.	ASSIRSGTTTSGQETQY
TRBV2	.	ASRIDRDGIEMNTEAF
TRBV9	.	ASSSHGKRDNEQF
TRBV6-6	few	ASSWDTYNEQF
TRBV13	.	ASSLSTGTASYNEQF
TRBV4-1	.	ASSQEMTEYYGYT
TRBV6-5	.	ASSPGRAYEQY
TRBV4-1	.	ASSPGAGTSLSSSYNEQF
TRBV7-6	.	ASSIRDYGTQY
TRBV28	.	ASSRKRTGIDYEQY
TRBV28	.	ASSLEGQSDYEQY
TRBV7-8	.	ASSFPGETYEQY
TRBV5-1	.	ASSLAKTGTTFEQF
TRBV14	.	ASSPWHLAGSYEQY
TRBV2	once	ASPRGVGMNTEAF
TRBV15	.	ATSRGVVAGTGAPYEQY
TRBV29-1	.	SVEDLGEQY
TRBV2	.	ASSYTSGSRYEQY
TRBV6-6	.	ASRKREASTGELF
TRBV9	.	ASSFQGRKAGELF
TRBV27	.	ASSFKSSGLKGIEQF
TRBV5-6	once	ASSLLGYEQY
TRBV7-8	.	ASSSSRRPDYEQY
TRBV4-1	.	ASSQDGQSGREGYEQY
TRBV27	.	ASSDEETQY
TRBV6-5	.	ASSPGSSYEQY
TRBV11-2	.	ASTRQGEGQF
TRBV4-1	.	ASSQLATGSYEQY
TRBV7-8	.	ASSSEYRDRRNTIY
TRBV27	.	ASSLSTDNYGYT
TRBV9	.	ASSVGRAASTDTQY
TRBV29-1	.	SGLTPSYEQY